Presented here are 11 T cell receptor beta chains from one specimen sequenced in a study of response to subunit inactivated influenza vaccine. TCRdb fed the RT-PCR reads into MiXCR, producing one record per CDR3 protein. The sample contains 500,000 to 600,000 distinct CDR3 sequences, 6% to 9% of which appear only once. The sequencing used PBMCs from blood, collected roughly 24 months after vaccination. These TCRs come from a man aged 50-75 years who received an inactivated influenza vaccine.

This clonotype was found many times. V gene TRBV6-2 or TRBV6-3 combines with J gene TRBJ2-2; 11 nucleotides agree with TRBD2. Per germline, CDR1 MNHEY and CDR2 SVGEGT. The CDR3 runs to 16 residues. With V trimmed by 7 bases and J by 2 bases, 6 bases remained unmatched. CDR3 loop: CASKPGLAENTGELFF. The CDR3 DNA reads TGTGCCAGCAAACCGGGACTAGCGGAAAACACCGGGGAGCTGTTTTTT.

This clonotype was observed many times. The V gene is TRBV13, the J gene TRBJ2-3; D may match TRBD1 or TRBD2 (6 bases each). V dropped 0 bases and J dropped 2 bases, with 18 bases sitting between them. The CDR3 consists of 18 residues. The germline V gene encodes CDR1 PRHDT and CDR2 FYEKMQ (reference sequence). The CDR3 loop is CASSLGRFRGRTTDTQYF. The CDR3 DNA reads as TGTGCCAGCAGCTTAGGTCGGTTCCGGGGGCGAACCACAGATACGCAGTATTTT.

This clonotype has ten or more counts. This chain connects TRBV7-9 to TRBJ2-2; possible D gene TRBD2, 6 bases. Germline V lookup: CDR1 SEHNR, CDR2 FQNEAQ (reference sequence). The germline V and J ends were trimmed by 5 bases and 5 bases, with 18 bases remaining between them. The CDR3 is 16 residues long. CDR3 sequence (DNA): TGTGCCAGCAGCGGGGGACTTAATGGACTTACCGGGGAGCTGTTTTTT. It encodes CASSGGLNGLTGELFF.

This clonotype has ten or more counts. The chain uses TRBV5-6 and TRBJ2-5; 7 bases match TRBD1. V shed 5 bases, J shed 3 bases, and the junction held 4 bases outside the gene matches. Germline CDR1 is SGHDT and CDR2 is YYEEEE. The length of the CDR3 is 13 residues. DNA of the CDR3: TGTGCCAGCAGTCGAACAGGGGAAGAGACCCAGTACTTC. It yields the protein CASSRTGEETQYF.

This clonotype turned up a few times. The chain uses TRBV6-1 and TRBJ2-7, with 9 bases fitting TRBD1. The CDR3 length is 15 residues. V lost 7 bases and J lost 2; bases outside the gene matches: 9. Germline V CDR1 and CDR2: MNHNS, SASEGT. CDR3 residues: CASTFTGQGTYEQYF. The DNA of the CDR3 is TGTGCCAGCACATTCACGGGACAGGGCACCTACGAGCAGTACTTC.

This clonotype was observed a handful of times. The chain recombines TRBV5-1 with TRBJ1-5; D remains unclear. CDR3 length equals 13 residues. Germline V gene data show CDR1 as SGHRS and CDR2 as YFSETQ. Trimming cost V 5 bases and J 5 bases, with 11 bases left between them. As DNA, the CDR3 is TGCGCCAGCAGGCGAGCTGGGGATCAGCCCCAGCATTTT. Encoded protein: CASRRAGDQPQHF. The full variable domain, completed using reference TRBV5-1 and TRBJ1-5, is KAGVTQTPRYLIKTRGQQVTLSCSPISGHRSVSWYQQTPGQGLQFLFEYFSETQRNKGNFPGRFSGRQFSNSRSEMNVSTLELGDSALYLCASRRAGDQPQHFGDGTRLSIL.

There are a few counts of this clonotype. J is TRBJ2-6 and V is TRBV6-2 or TRBV6-3; D call uncertain. The V end lost 0 bases, the J end lost 0 bases, and 9 bases lay between the germline ends. The CDR3 covers 17 residues. Germline assignment: CDR1 MNHEY and CDR2 SVGEGT. CDR3 in amino acids: CASSYSFWVSGANVLTF. The CDR3 DNA sequence: TGTGCCAGCAGTTACTCGTTCTGGGTCTCTGGGGCCAACGTCCTGACTTTC.

This clonotype has at least ten counts. The rearrangement joins TRBV5-1 to TRBJ1-2, with D possibly matching TRBD1 (5 bases). Looked up from germline, CDR1 is SGHRS and CDR2 is YFSETQ. Deletions cut 3 bases from V and 0 bases from J, with 12 bases between. The CDR3 is made up of 15 amino acids. The CDR3 sequence: CASSYLRGSNYGYTF. CDR3 bases: TGCGCCAGCAGCTATCTTAGGGGTTCTAACTATGGCTACACCTTC.

This clonotype has only a few counts. The chain recombines TRBV7-2 with TRBJ2-1, with 9 bases identical to TRBD1. CDR1 is SGHTA and CDR2 is FQGNSA in the germline V gene. CDR3 size: 16 residues. Unmatched junction bases numbered 6, after V lost 4 bases and J lost 2 bases. CDR3 in DNA: TGTGCCAGCAGCTGGGACAGGGAGAGGGCCTACAATGAGCAGTTCTTC. Translating it yields CASSWDRERAYNEQFF. Complete variable domain (other parts from reference TRBV7-2 and TRBJ2-1): GAGVSQSPSNKVTEKGKDVELRCDPISGHTALYWYRQSLGQGLEFLIYFQGNSAPDKSGLPSDRFSAERTGGSVSTLTIQRTQQEDSAVYLCASSWDRERAYNEQFFGPGTRLTVL.

This clonotype was counted ten times or more. The chain carries TRBV24-1 and TRBJ2-1; no clear D gene. Germline CDR1 KGHDR, CDR2 SFDVKD. V was pared by 4 bases and J by 9 bases, with 12 bases between. This CDR3 region has 13 residues. The DNA for the CDR3 is TGTGCCACCAGTGACCCCACTATATCTGAGCAGTTCTTC. This gives the protein CATSDPTISEQFF.

This chain joins TRBV2 and TRBJ1-1; the D gene is possibly TRBD1 (5 bases). The germline V gene has CDR1 SNHLY and CDR2 FYNNEI. V gave up 8 bases and J gave up 1 base, with 14 bases separating them. The CDR3 totals 14 residues. The CDR3 DNA reads TGTGCCAGCGGGGAAACAGGCGCGAACACTGAAGCTTTCTTT. Protein: CASGETGANTEAFF.